This entry is about one T cell receptor beta chain. Its antigen is unknown. This entry comes from a study of T cell responses to AZD1222 COVID-19 vaccine. General study findings and limits: Spike-specific TCR breadth and depth went up after people got two AZD1222 doses. Only a handful of AZD1222 recipients, more than five in all, had baseline seropositivity.

CDR1 is SNHLY, CDR2 FYNNEI, per germline. The CDR3 loop spans 14 amino acids. Trimming cost V 3 bases and J 3 bases, with 6 bases left between them. The table came from immunoSEQ multiplex PCR; TCRdb's copy has only in-frame clones and leaves some out. The repertoire holds around 130,000 clones, with 93% as singletons. The receptor was derived from an adult in good health. The specimen comprised peripheral blood, sampled on day 0 of AZD1222 vaccination. The V call is TRBV2, the J call TRBJ2-6; D is perhaps TRBD2 (6 bases). CDR3 DNA: TGTGCCAGCAGTGAGCGGGGTGGGGCCAACGTCCTGACTTTC. This encodes CASSERGGANVLTF.